This T cell receptor beta chain is drawn from a study of graft-versus-host responses after intestinal transplantation. Study in general: Among the recipients, transplants were multivisceral, liver-intestinal, or isolated intestinal. Study-level results: GvH clones were identified in recipient marrow, with some first appearing in ileum or blood. With peak circulating GvH clone levels came an association with early post-transplant HvG declines.

As for this clone: Its specificity is unknown.

The ends were cut back, 0 bases at V and 6 bases at J, with 4 bases in the middle. Looked up from germline, CDR1 is SGHRS and CDR2 is YFSETQ. The CDR3 is made up of 11 amino acids. The method was immunoSEQ multiplex PCR; TCRdb's version includes in-frame clones alone and lacks a portion of them. The sample lists around 100,000 clones, over 75% occurring once. This receptor was obtained from a human donor who was the organ donor for an intestinal transplant. The V and J genes are TRBV5-1 and TRBJ2-7; D is unclear. The sequences come from unstimulated CD4+ T cells sorted from spleen or lymph node cells, collected before transplant. Written as DNA, the CDR3 is TGCGCCAGCAGCTTGGCCCTCGAGCAGTACTTC. It specifies CASSLALEQYF.